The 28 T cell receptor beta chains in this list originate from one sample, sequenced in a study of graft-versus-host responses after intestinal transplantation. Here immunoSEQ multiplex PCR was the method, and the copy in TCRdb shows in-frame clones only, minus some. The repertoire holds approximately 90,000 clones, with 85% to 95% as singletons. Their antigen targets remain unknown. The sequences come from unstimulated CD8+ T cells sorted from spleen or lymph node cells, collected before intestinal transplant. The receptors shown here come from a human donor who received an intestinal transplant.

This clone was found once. CDR3 residues: CASTGGNNYEQYF. CDR3 bases: TGTGCCAGCACGGGAGGCAACAACTACGAGCAGTACTTC. The V call is TRBV5-4, the J call TRBJ2-7; 7 bases line up with TRBD2. Unmatched junction bases numbered 6, after V lost 6 bases and J lost 3 bases. Germline V CDR1 and CDR2: SGHNT, YYREEE (reference sequence). The CDR3 length is 13 residues.

The CDR3 DNA reads as TGTGCCAGCACCCCTATCGGGACTAGCGCCCCTTATCGTTACTTC. Protein: CASTPIGTSAPYRYF. J is TRBJ2-7 and V is TRBV6-5; TRBD2 aligns across 10 bases. V shed 7 bases and J 13 bases; nucleotides not matched to a gene: 19. Germline CDR1 and CDR2: MNHEY and SVGAGI. There are 15 residues in the CDR3.

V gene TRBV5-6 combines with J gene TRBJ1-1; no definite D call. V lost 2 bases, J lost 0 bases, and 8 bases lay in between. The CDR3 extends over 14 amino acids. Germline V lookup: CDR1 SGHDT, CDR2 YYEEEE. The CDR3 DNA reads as TGTGCCAGCAGCTTATTTGGCTTGAACACTGAAGCTTTCTTT. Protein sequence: CASSLFGLNTEAFF.

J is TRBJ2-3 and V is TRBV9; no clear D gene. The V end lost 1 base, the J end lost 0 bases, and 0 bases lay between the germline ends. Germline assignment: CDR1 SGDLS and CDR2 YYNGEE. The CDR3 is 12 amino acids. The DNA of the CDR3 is TGTGCCAGCAGCGTAAGCACAGATACGCAGTATTTT. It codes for CASSVSTDTQYF.

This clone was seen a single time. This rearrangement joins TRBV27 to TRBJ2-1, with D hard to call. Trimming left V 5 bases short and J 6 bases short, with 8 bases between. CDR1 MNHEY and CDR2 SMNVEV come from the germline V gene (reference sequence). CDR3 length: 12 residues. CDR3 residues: CASSRHFNEQFF. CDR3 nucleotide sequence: TGTGCCAGCAGTAGGCACTTCAATGAGCAGTTCTTC.

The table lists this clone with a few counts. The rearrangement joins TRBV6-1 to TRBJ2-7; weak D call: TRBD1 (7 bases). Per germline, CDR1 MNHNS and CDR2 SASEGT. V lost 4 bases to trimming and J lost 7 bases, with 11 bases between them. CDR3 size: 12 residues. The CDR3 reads CASSASGGEQYF. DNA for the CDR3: TGTGCCAGCAGTGCATCAGGGGGGGAGCAGTACTTC.

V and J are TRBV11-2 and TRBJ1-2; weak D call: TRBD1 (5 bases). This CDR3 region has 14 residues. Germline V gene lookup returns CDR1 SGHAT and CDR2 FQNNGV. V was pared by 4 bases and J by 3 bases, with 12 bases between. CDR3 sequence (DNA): TGTGCCAGCAGCTCTGGAGGGGCGGACTATGGCTACACCTTC. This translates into CASSSGGADYGYTF. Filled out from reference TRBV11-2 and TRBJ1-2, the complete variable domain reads EAGVAQSPRYKIIEKRQSVAFWCNPISGHATLYWYQQILGQGPKLLIQFQNNGVVDDSQLPKDRFSAERLKGVDSTLKIQPAKLEDSAVYLCASSSGGADYGYTFGSGTRLTVV.

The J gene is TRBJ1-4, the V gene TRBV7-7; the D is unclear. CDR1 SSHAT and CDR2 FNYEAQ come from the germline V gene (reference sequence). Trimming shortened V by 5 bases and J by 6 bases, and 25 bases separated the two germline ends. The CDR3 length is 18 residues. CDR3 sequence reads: CASSPTFSSLTRDEKLFF. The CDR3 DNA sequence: TGTGCCAGCAGCCCCACTTTCTCCAGCCTAACACGGGATGAAAAACTGTTTTTT.

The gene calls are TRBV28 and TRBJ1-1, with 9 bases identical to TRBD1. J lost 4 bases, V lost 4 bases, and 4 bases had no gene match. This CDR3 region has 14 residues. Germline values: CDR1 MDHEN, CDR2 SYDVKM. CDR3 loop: CASSWGQGTTEAFF. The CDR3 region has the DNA TGTGCCAGCAGTTGGGGACAGGGCACCACTGAAGCTTTCTTT.

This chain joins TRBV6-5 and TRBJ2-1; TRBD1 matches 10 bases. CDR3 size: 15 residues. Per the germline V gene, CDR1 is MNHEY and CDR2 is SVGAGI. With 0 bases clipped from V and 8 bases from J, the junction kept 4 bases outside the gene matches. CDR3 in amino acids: CASSYSGQGVYEQFF. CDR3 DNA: TGTGCCAGCAGTTACTCCGGACAGGGGGTCTATGAGCAGTTCTTC.

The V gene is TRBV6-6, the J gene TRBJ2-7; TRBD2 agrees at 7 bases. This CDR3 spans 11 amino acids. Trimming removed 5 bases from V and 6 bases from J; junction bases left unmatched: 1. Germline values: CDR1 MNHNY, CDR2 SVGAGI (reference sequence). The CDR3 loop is CASSASGEQYF. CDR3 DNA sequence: TGTGCCAGCAGTGCTAGCGGCGAGCAGTACTTC.

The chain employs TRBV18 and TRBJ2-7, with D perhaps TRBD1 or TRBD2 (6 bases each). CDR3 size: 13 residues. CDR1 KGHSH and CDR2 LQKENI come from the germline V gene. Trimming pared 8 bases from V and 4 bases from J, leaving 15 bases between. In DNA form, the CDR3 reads TGTGCCAGCGTTAGGGGGGCCGCATACGAGCAGTACTTC. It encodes CASVRGAAYEQYF.

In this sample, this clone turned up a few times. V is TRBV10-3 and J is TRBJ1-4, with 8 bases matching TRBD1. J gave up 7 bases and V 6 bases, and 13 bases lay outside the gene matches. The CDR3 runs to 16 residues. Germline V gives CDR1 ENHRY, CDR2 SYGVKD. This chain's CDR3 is CAISPGQEGFGEKLFF. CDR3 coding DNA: TGTGCCATCAGCCCGGGACAGGAGGGGTTTGGTGAAAAACTGTTTTTT.

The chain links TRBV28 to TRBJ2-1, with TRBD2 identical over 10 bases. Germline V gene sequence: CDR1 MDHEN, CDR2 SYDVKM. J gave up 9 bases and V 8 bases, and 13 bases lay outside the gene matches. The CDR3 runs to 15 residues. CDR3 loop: CASSADSGRNSEQFF. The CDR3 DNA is TGTGCCAGCTCGGCAGATAGCGGGAGGAATAGTGAGCAGTTCTTC.

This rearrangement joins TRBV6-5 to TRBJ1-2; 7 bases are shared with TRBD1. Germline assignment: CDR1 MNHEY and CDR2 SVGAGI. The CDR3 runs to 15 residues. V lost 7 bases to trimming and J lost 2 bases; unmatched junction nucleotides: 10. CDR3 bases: TGTGCCAGCATAGTTTTTGGGACAGAAAACTATGGCTACACCTTC. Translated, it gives CASIVFGTENYGYTF.

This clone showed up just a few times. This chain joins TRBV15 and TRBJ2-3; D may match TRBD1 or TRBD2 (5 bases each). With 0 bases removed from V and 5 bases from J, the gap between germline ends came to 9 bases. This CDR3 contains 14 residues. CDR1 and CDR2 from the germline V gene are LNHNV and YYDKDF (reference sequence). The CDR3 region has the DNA TGTGCCACCAGCAGAGACAGGGAGAAAGATACGCAGTATTTT. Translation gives CATSRDREKDTQYF. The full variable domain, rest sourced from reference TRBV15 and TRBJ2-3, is DAMVIQNPRYQVTQFGKPVTLSCSQTLNHNVMYWYQQKSSQAPKLLFHYYDKDFNNEADTPDNFQSRRPNTSFCFLDIRSPGLGDTAMYLCATSRDREKDTQYFGPGTRLTVL.

CDR3 loop: CASSGTSGGAGNEQFF. The DNA for the CDR3 is TGTGCCAGCAGCGGGACTAGCGGGGGGGCAGGGAATGAGCAGTTCTTC. The chain employs TRBV2 and TRBJ2-1, with 16 bases lining up with TRBD2. This CDR3 region has 16 residues. V trimming: 6 bases; J trimming: 7 bases; junction bases outside the gene matches: 6. The V gene's germline CDR1 is SNHLY and CDR2 FYNNEI.

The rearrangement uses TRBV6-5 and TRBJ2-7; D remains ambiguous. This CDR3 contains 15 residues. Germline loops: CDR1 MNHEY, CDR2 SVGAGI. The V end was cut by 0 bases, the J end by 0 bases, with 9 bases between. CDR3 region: CASSYSISSSYEQYF. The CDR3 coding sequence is TGTGCCAGCAGTTACTCGATCTCTAGCTCCTACGAGCAGTACTTC.

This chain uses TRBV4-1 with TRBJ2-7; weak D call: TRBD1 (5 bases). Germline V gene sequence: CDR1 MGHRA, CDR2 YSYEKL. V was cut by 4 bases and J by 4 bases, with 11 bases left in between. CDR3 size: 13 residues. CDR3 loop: CASSPRTSYEQYF. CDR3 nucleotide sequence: TGCGCCAGCAGCCCTCGGACATCATACGAGCAGTACTTC.

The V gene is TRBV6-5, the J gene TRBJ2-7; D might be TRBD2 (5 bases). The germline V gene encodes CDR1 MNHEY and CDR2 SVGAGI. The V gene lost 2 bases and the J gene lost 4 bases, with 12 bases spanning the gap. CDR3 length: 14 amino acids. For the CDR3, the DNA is TGTGCCAGCAGTTACACCGGGGTGGAATACGAGCAGTACTTC. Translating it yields CASSYTGVEYEQYF.

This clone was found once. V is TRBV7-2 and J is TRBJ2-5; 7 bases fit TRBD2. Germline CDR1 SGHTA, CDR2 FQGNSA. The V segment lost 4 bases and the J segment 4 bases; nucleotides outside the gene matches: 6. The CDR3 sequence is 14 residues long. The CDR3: CASSSAGWRETQYF. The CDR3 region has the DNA TGTGCCAGCAGCTCAGCGGGGTGGAGAGAGACCCAGTACTTC.

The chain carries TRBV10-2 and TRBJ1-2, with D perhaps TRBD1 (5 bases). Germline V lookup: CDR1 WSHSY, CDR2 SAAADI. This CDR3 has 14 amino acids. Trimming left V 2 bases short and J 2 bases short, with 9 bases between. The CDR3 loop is CASSEVRGNYGYTF. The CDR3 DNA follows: TGCGCCAGCAGTGAGGTGCGGGGGAACTATGGCTACACCTTC.

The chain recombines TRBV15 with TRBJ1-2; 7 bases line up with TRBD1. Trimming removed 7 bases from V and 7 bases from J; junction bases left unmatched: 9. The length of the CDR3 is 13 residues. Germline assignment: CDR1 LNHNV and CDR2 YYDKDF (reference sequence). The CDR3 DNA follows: TGTGCCACCACCCCACAGGGGACTGCTGGCTACACCTTC. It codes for CATTPQGTAGYTF.

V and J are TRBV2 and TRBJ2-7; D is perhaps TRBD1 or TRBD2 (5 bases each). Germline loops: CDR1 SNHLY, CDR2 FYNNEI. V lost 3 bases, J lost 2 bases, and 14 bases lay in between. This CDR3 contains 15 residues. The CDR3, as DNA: TGTGCCAGCAGTGAGGGGGACCCCGCAGCCTACGAGCAGTACTTC. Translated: CASSEGDPAAYEQYF.

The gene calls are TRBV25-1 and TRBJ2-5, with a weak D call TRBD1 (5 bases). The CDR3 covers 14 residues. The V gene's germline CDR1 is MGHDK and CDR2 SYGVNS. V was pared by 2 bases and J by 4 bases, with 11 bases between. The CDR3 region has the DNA TGTGCCAGCAGTGAACAGGGCCGGGTAGAGACCCAGTACTTC. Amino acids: CASSEQGRVETQYF.

For the CDR3, the DNA is TGTGCCAGCAGCTTAGAGGCGGGAGGCCAAGAGACCCAGTACTTC. This gives the protein CASSLEAGGQETQYF. The rearrangement uses TRBV7-6 and TRBJ2-5; 8 nucleotides line up with TRBD2. J was trimmed by 1 base and V by 1 base; bases with no gene match: 2. This CDR3 spans 15 amino acids. Germline V gene sequence: CDR1 SGHVS, CDR2 FNYEAQ.

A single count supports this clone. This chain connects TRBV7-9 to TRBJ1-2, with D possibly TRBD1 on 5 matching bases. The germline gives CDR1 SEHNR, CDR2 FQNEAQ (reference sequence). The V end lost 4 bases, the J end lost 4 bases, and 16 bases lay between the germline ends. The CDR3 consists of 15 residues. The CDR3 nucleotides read TGTGCCAGCAGCTCCGGGGGAGGCCTACGCTATGGCTACACCTTC. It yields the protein CASSSGGGLRYGYTF.

CDR3 residues: CASSLGRGGQVFNYGYTF. DNA of the CDR3: TGTGCCAGCAGCTTAGGCCGGGGCGGACAGGTTTTTAACTATGGCTACACCTTC. J is TRBJ1-2 and V is TRBV13; 7 nucleotides align to TRBD1. Germline CDR1 and CDR2: PRHDT and FYEKMQ (reference sequence). Trimming removed 0 bases from V and 1 base from J; junction bases left unmatched: 11. The CDR3 loop spans 18 amino acids.